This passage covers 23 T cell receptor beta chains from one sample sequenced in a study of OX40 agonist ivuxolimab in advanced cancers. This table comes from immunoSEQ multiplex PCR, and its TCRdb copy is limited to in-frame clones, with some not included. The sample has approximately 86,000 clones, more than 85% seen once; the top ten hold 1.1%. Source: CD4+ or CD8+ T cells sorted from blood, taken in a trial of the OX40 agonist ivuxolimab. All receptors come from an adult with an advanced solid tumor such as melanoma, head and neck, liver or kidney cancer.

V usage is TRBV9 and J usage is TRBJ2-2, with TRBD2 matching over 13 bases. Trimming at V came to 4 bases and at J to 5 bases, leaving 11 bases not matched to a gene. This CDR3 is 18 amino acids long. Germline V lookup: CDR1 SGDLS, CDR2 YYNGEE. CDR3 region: CASSRGVGLAGRTGELFF. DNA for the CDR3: TGTGCCAGCAGCAGGGGAGTGGGACTAGCGGGACGGACCGGGGAGCTGTTTTTT.

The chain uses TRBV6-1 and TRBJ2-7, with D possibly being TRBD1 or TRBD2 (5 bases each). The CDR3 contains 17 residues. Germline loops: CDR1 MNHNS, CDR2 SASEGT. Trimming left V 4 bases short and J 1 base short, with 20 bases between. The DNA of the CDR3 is TGTGCCAGCAGTGCGTCAGGGTACGCGGGTGGTTCCTACGAGCAGTACTTC. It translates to CASSASGYAGGSYEQYF.

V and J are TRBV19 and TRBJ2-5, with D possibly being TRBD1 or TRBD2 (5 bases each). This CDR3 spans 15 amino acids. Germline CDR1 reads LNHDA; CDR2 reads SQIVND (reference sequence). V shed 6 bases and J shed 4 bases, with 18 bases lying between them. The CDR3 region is CASRRDGLSPETQYF. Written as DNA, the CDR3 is TGTGCCAGTAGAAGGGACGGCCTGAGTCCAGAGACCCAGTACTTC.

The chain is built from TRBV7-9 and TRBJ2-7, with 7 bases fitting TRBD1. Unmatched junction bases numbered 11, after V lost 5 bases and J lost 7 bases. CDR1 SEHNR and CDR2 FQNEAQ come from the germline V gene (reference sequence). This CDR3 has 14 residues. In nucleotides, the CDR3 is TGTGCCAGCAGCGTATCCGGGACAGTAATTGAGCAGTACTTC. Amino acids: CASSVSGTVIEQYF. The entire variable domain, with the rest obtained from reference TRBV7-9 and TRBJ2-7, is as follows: DTGVSQNPRHKITKRGQNVTFRCDPISEHNRLYWYRQTLGQGPEFLTYFQNEAQLEKSRLLSDRFSAERPKGSFSTLEIQRTEQGDSAMYLCASSVSGTVIEQYFGPGTRLTVT.

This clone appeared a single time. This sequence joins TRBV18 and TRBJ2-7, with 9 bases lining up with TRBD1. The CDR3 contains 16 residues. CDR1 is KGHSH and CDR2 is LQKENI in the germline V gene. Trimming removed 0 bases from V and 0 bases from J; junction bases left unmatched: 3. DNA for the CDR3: TGTGCCAGCTCACCACCGACAGGGGGATTCTCCTACGAGCAGTACTTC. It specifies CASSPPTGGFSYEQYF.

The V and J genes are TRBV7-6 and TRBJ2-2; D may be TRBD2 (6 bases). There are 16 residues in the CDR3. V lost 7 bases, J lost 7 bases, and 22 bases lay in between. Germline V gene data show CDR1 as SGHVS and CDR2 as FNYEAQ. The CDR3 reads CASIQNPGSMGGELFF. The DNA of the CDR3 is TGTGCCAGCATCCAAAACCCCGGGAGTATGGGCGGGGAGCTGTTTTTT.

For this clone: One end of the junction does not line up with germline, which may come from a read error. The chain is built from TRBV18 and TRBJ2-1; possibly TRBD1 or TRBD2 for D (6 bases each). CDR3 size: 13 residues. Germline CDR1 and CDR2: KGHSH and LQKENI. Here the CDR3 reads CASSPAGGREAVF. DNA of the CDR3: TGTGCCAGCTCACCAGCTGGGGGGCGCGAAGCAGTCTTC.

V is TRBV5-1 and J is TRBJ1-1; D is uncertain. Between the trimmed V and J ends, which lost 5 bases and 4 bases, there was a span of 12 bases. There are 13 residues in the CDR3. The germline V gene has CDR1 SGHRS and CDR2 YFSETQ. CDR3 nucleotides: TGCGCCAGCAGGAAGGACTACAGCACTGAAGCTTTCTTT. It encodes CASRKDYSTEAFF.

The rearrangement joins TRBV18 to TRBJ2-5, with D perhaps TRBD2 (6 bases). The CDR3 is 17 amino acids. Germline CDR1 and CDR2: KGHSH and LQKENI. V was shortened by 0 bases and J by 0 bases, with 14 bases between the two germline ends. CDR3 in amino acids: CASSPPTGESNQETQYF. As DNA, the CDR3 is TGTGCCAGCTCACCACCGACGGGGGAGTCGAACCAAGAGACCCAGTACTTC.

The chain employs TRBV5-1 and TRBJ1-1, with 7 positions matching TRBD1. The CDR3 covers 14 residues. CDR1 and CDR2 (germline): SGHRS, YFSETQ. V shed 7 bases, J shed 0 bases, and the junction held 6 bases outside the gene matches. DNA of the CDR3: TGCGCCAGCTTCGCCGGGACAGTGAACACTGAAGCTTTCTTT. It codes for CASFAGTVNTEAFF.

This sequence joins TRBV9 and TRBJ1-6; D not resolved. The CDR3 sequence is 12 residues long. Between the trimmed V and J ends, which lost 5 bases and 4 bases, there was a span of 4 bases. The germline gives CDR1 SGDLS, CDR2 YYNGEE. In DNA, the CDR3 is TGTGCCAGCAGTTCGTATAATTCACCCCTCCACTTT. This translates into CASSSYNSPLHF. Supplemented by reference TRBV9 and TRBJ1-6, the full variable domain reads DSGVTQTPKHLITATGQRVTLRCSPRSGDLSVYWYQQSLDQGLQFLIQYYNGEERAKGNILERFSAQQFPDLHSELNLSSLELGDSALYFCASSSYNSPLHFGNGTRLTVT.

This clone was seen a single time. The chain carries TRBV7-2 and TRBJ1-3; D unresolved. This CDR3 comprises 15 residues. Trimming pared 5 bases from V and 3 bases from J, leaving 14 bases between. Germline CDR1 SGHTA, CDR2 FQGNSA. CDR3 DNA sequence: TGTGCCAGCAGCCCATGGACCTCGGATGGAAACACCATATATTTT. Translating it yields CASSPWTSDGNTIYF. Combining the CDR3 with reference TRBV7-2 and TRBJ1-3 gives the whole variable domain GAGVSQSPSNKVTEKGKDVELRCDPISGHTALYWYRQSLGQGLEFLIYFQGNSAPDKSGLPSDRFSAERTGGSVSTLTIQRTQQEDSAVYLCASSPWTSDGNTIYFGEGSWLTVV.

CDR3 residues: CASSRKGNGNQPQHF. CDR3 sequence (DNA): TGTGCCAGCAGTAGGAAGGGGAACGGCAATCAGCCCCAGCATTTT. This chain links TRBV6-1 with TRBJ1-5; D might be TRBD1 (5 bases). This CDR3 has 15 amino acids. Germline CDR1 and CDR2: MNHNS and SASEGT. V lost 5 bases and J lost 2, with 13 bases in between.

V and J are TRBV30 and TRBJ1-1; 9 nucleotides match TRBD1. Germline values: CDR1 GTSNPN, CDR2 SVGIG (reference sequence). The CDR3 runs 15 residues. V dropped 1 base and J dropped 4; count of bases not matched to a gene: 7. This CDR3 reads CAWSETGGRGTEAFF. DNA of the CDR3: TGTGCCTGGAGTGAGACAGGGGGTAGGGGCACTGAAGCTTTCTTT.

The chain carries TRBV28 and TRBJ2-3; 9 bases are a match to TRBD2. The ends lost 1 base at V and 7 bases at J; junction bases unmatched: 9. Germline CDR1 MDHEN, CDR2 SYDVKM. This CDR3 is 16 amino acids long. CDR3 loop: CASSLSWREGLHTQYF. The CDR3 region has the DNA TGTGCCAGCAGTTTATCCTGGCGGGAGGGCCTCCATACGCAGTATTTT.

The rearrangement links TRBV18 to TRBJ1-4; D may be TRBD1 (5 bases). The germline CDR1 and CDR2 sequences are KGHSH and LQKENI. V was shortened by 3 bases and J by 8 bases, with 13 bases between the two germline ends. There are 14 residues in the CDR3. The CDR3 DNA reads TGTGCCAGCTCACCGAACGGGGCTGTCGAAAAACTGTTTTTT. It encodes CASSPNGAVEKLFF.

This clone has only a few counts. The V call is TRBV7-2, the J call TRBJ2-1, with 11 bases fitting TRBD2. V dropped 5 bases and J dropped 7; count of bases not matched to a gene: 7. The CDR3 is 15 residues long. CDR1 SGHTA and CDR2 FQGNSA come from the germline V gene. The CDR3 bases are TGTGCCAGCAGCGTACTAGCGGGAGATTCAAATGAGCAGTTCTTC. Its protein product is CASSVLAGDSNEQFF.

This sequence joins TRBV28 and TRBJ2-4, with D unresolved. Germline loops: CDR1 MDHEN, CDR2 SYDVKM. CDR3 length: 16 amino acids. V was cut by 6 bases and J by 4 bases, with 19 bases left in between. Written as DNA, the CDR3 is TGTGCCAGCAGAGGTACTGGACCGAAGGAAAAAAACATTCAGTACTTC. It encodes CASRGTGPKEKNIQYF.

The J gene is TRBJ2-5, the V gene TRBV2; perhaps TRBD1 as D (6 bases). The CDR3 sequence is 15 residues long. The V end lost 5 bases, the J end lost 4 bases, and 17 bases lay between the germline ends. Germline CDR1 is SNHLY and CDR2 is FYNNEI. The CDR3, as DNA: TGTGCCAGCAGTTGGACAGAAGGCAGGAGAGAGACCCAGTACTTC. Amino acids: CASSWTEGRRETQYF.

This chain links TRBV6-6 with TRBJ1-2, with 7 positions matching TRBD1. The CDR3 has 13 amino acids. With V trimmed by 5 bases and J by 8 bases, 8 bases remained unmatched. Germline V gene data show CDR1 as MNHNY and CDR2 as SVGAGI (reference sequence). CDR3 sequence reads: CASSQTGSRGYTF. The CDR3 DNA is TGTGCCAGCAGTCAGACAGGGTCCCGGGGCTACACCTTC.

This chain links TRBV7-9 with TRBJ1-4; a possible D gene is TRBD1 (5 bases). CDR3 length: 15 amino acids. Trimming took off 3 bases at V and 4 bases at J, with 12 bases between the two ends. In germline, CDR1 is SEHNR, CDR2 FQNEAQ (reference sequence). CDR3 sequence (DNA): TGTGCCAGCAGCTTGGCCGGGACCGATAATGAAAAACTGTTTTTT. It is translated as CASSLAGTDNEKLFF.

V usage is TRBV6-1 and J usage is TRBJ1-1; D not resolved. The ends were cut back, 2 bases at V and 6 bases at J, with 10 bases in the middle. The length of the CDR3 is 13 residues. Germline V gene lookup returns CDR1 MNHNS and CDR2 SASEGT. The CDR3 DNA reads TGTGCCAGCAGTGAAAGGATACCGCCTGAAGCTTTCTTT. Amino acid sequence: CASSERIPPEAFF.

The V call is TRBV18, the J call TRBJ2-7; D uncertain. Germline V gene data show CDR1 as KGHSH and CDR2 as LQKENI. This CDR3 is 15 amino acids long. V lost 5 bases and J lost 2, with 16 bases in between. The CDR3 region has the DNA TGTGCCAGCTCATCTGGAGCACGACCTCCCTACGAGCAGTACTTC. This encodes CASSSGARPPYEQYF.